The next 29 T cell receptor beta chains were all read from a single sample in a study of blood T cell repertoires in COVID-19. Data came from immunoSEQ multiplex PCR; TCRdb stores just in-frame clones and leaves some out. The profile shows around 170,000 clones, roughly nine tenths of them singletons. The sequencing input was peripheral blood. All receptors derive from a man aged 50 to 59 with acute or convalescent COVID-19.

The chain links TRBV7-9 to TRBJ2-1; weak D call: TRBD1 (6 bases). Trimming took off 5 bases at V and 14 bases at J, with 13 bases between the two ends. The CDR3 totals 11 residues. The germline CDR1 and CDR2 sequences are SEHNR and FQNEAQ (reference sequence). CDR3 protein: CASSARDKEFF. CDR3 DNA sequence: TGTGCCAGCAGCGCCCGGGACAAGGAGTTCTTC. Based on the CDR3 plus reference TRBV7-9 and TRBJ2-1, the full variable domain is DTGVSQNPRHKITKRGQNVTFRCDPISEHNRLYWYRQTLGQGPEFLTYFQNEAQLEKSRLLSDRFSAERPKGSFSTLEIQRTEQGDSAMYLCASSARDKEFFGPGTRLTVL.

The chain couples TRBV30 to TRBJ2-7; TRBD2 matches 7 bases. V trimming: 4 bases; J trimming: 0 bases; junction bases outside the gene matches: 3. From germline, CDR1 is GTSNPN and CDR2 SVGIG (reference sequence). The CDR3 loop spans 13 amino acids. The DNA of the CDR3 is TGTGCCTGGACTAGCGGATACTCCTACGAGCAGTACTTC. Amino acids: CAWTSGYSYEQYF.

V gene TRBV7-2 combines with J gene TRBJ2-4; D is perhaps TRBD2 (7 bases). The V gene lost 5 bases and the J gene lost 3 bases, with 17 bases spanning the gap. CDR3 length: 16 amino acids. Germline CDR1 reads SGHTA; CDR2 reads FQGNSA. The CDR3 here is CASSPRQGGDKNIQYF. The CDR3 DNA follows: TGTGCCAGCAGCCCCCGCCAAGGGGGGGACAAAAACATTCAGTACTTC.

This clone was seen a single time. CDR3 nucleotides: TGTGCCATCAGTGAAGTTGGACAGAACACTGAAGCTTTCTTT. Amino acids: CAISEVGQNTEAFF. The rearrangement joins TRBV10-3 to TRBJ1-1; tentative D call: TRBD1 (5 bases). Germline V gene data show CDR1 as ENHRY and CDR2 as SYGVKD. CDR3 length: 14 residues. The V gene lost 3 bases and the J gene lost 1 base, with 9 bases spanning the gap.

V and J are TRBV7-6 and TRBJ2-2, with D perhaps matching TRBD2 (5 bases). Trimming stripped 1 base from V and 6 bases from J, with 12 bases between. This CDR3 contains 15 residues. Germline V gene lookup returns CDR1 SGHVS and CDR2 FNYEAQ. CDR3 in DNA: TGTGCCAGCAGCTTAGGGCTAGCAGGCGCCGGGGAGCTGTTTTTT. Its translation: CASSLGLAGAGELFF.

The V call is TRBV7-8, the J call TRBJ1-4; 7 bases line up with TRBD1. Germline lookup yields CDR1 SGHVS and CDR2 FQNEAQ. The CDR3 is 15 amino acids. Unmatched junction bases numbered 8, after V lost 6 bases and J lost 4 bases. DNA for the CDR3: TGTGCCAGCAGTTCCGGGACAGACTTTAATGAAAAACTGTTTTTT. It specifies CASSSGTDFNEKLFF.

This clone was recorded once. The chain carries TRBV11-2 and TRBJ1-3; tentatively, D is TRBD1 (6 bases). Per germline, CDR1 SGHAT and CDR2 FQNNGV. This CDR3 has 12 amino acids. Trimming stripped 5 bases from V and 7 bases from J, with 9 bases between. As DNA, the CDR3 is TGTGCCAGCAGCCCCACAGGGAACACCATATATTTT. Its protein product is CASSPTGNTIYF.

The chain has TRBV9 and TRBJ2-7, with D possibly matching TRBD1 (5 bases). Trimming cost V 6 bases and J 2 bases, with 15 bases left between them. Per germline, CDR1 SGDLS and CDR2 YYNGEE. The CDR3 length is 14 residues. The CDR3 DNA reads TGTGCCAGCACCCAGCGACAGAACGCCTACGAGCAGTACTTC. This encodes CASTQRQNAYEQYF.

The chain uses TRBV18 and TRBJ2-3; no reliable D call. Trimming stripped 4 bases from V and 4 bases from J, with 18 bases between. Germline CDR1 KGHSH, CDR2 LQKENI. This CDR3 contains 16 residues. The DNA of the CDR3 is TGTGCCAGCTCACTTTTGCCCCCTGAGAATTCAGATACGCAGTATTTT. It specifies CASSLLPPENSDTQYF.

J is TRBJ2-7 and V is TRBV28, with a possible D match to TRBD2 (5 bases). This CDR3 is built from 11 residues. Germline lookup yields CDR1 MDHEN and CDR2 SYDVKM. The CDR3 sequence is CAAGMGYEQYV. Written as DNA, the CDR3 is TGTGCTGCCGGGATGGGCTACGAGCAGTACGTC.

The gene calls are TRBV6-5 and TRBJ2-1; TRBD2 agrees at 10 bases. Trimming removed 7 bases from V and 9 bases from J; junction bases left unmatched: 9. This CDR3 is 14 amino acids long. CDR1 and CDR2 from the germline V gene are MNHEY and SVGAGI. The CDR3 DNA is TGTGCCAGCACCCAGAACGGACTAGCGGCTGAGCAGTTCTTC. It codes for CASTQNGLAAEQFF.

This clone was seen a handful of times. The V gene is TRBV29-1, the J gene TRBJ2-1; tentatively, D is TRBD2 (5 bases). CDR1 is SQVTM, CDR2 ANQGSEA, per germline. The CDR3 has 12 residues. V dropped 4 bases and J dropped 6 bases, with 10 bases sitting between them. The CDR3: CSVVGLGNEQFF. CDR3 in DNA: TGCAGCGTTGTTGGACTGGGCAATGAGCAGTTCTTC.

CDR3 coding DNA: TGTGCCAGCAGCTTCCAAAATCAGCCCCAGCATTTT. Translation gives CASSFQNQPQHF. J is TRBJ1-5 and V is TRBV7-2, with D unclear. The germline V and J ends were trimmed by 3 bases and 4 bases, with 4 bases remaining between them. The CDR3 spans 12 residues. Germline V gene data show CDR1 as SGHTA and CDR2 as FQGNSA. Full variable domain (rest looked up from reference TRBV7-2 and TRBJ1-5): GAGVSQSPSNKVTEKGKDVELRCDPISGHTALYWYRQSLGQGLEFLIYFQGNSAPDKSGLPSDRFSAERTGGSVSTLTIQRTQQEDSAVYLCASSFQNQPQHFGDGTRLSIL.

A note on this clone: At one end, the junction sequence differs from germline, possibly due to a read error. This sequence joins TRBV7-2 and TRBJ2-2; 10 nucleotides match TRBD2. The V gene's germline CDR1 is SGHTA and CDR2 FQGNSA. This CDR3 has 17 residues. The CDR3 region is CASSIPGLALNTGKLFF. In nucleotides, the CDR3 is TGTGCCAGCAGCATCCCGGGACTAGCGTTAAACACCGGGAAGCTGTTTTTT.

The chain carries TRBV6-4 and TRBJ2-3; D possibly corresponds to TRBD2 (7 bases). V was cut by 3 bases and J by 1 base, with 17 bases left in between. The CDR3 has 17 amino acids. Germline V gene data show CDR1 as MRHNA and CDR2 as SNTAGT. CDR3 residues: CASSDRLAEGGTDTQYF. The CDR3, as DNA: TGTGCCAGCAGTGATCGTCTAGCGGAGGGGGGCACAGATACGCAGTATTTT.

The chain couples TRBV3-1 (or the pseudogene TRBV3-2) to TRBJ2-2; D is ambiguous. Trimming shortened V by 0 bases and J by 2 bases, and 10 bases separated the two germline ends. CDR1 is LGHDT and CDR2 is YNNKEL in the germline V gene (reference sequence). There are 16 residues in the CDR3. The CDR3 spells CASSQDPARNTGELFF. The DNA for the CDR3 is TGTGCCAGCAGCCAAGACCCCGCGAGAAACACCGGGGAGCTGTTTTTT.

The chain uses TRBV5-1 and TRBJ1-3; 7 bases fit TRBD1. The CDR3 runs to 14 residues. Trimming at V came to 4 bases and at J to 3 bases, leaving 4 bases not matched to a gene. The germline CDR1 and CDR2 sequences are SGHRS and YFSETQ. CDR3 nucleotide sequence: TGCGCCAGCAGCGCTGACAGGGTTGGAAACACCATATATTTT. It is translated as CASSADRVGNTIYF.

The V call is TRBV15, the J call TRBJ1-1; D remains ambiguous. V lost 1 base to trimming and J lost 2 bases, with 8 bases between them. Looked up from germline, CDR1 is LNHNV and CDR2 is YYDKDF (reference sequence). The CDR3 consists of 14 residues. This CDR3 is CATSRGFTNTEAFF. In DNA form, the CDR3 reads TGTGCCACCAGCAGAGGATTCACAAACACTGAAGCTTTCTTT.

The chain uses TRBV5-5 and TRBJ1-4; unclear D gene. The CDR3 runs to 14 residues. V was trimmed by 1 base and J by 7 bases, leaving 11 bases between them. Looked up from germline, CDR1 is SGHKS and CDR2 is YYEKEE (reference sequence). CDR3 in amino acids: CASSLLREGEKLFF. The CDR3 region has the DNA TGTGCCAGCAGCTTGCTCCGGGAGGGTGAAAAACTGTTTTTT. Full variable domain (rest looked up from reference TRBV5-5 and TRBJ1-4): DAGVTQSPTHLIKTRGQQVTLRCSPISGHKSVSWYQQVLGQGPQFIFQYYEKEERGRGNFPDRFSARQFPNYSSELNVNALLLGDSALYLCASSLLREGEKLFFGSGTQLSVL.

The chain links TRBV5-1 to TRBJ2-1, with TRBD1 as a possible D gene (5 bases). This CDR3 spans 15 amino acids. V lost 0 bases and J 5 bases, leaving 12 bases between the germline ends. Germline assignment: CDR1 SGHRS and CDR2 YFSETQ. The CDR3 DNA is TGCGCCAGCAGCTTGGTCAGGGTACAGGACAATGAGCAGTTCTTC. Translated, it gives CASSLVRVQDNEQFF.

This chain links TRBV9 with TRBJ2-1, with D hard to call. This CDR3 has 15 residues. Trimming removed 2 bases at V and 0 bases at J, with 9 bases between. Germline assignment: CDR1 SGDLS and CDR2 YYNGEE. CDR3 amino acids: CASSVRLNSYNEQFF. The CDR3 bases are TGTGCCAGCAGCGTTAGACTGAACTCCTACAATGAGCAGTTCTTC.

The CDR3 region has the DNA TGTGCCAGCCGCACCGGCGGGACAGTGAGGACAGATACGCAGTATTTT. It codes for CASRTGGTVRTDTQYF. The chain joins TRBV18 to TRBJ2-3, with D tentatively TRBD1 (7 bases). Germline V CDR1 and CDR2: KGHSH, LQKENI. Deletions cut 8 bases from V and 3 bases from J, with 21 bases between. The CDR3 extends over 16 amino acids.

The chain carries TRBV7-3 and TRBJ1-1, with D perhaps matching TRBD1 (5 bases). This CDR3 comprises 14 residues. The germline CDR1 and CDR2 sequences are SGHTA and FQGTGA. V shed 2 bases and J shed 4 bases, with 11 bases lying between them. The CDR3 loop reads CASSLQGRSTEAFF. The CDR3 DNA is TGTGCCAGCAGCTTACAGGGTCGGAGCACTGAAGCTTTCTTT.

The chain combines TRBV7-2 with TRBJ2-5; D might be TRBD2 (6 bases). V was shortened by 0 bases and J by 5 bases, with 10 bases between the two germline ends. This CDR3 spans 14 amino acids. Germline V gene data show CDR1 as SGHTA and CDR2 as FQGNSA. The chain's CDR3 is CASSLALRGETQYF. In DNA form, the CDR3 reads TGTGCCAGCAGCTTAGCTCTGCGGGGTGAGACCCAGTACTTC.

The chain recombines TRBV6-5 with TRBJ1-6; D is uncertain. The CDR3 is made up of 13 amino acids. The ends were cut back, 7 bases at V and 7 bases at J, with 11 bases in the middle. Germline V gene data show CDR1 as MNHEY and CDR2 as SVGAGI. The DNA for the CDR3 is TGTGCCAGCATGGTGCTCGGGAATTCACCCCTCCACTTT. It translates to CASMVLGNSPLHF.

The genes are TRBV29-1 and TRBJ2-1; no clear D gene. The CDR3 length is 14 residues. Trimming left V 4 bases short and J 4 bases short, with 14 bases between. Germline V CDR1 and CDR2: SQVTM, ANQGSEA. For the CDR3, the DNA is TGCAGCGTTGTTTTCATTCATCGGTACAATGAGCAGTTCTTC. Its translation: CSVVFIHRYNEQFF.

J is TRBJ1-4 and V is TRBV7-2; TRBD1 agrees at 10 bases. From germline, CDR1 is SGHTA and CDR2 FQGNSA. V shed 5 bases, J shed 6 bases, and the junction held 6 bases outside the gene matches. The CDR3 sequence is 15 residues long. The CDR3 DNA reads TGTGCCAGCAGCCCGTCGACAGGGGGCGATGAAAAACTGTTTTTT. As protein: CASSPSTGGDEKLFF.

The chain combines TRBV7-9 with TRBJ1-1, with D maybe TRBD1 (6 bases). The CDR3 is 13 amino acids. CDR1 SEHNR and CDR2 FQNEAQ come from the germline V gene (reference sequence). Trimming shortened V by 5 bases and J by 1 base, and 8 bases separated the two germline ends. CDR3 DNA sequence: TGTGCCAGCAGCGTGGGACAGAACACTGAAGCTTTCTTT. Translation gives CASSVGQNTEAFF.

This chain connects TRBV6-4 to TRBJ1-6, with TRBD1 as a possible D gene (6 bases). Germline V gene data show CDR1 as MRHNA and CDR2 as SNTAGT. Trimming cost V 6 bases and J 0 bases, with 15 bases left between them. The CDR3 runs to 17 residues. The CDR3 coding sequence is TGTGCCAGCAGCCGAGGGGGGGGAAGCTCCTATAATTCACCCCTCCACTTT. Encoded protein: CASSRGGGSSYNSPLHF.